The 30 T cell receptor beta chains reported below all come from one sample, sequenced in a study of Ad26.COV2.S vaccination and SARS-CoV-2 variants. Treatment noted: 19 received Ad26.COV2.S at low or high dose, single or two shots; about 5 received placebo; per-sample allocation not given. Samples were taken on day 63 after the first vaccine or placebo injection. The data were produced by immunoSEQ multiplex PCR, yet TCRdb's version contains in-frame clones alone and is incomplete. The sample includes about half a million clones, roughly nine tenths of them seen just once. The sample was peripheral blood, taken in a trial of Ad26.COV2.S vaccine versus placebo. The receptors were sampled from a person between 18 and 59 years old who received the Ad26.COV2.S COVID-19 vaccine or a placebo.

The V and J genes are TRBV6-5 and TRBJ1-1; tentatively, D is TRBD1 (5 bases). Germline CDR1 is MNHEY and CDR2 is SVGAGI. The length of the CDR3 is 14 residues. Trimming removed 2 bases from V and 1 base from J, with 8 bases in between. The CDR3 DNA reads as TGTGCCAGCAGTTACAGGCAGGGGAACACTGAAGCTTTCTTT. This encodes CASSYRQGNTEAFF.

The genes are TRBV3-1 (or the pseudogene TRBV3-2) and TRBJ1-2, with TRBD1 matching over 10 bases. This CDR3 has 15 amino acids. Trimming took 2 bases from V and 6 from J; bases not matched to a gene: 6. The germline V gene has CDR1 LGHDT and CDR2 YNNKEL (reference sequence). The DNA of the CDR3 is TGTGCCAGCAGCCAACCGGGACAGGGGAGACATGGCTACACCTTC. Residues: CASSQPGQGRHGYTF.

V usage is TRBV29-1 and J usage is TRBJ2-5; D is unresolved. The CDR3 is made up of 12 amino acids. V gave up 5 bases and J gave up 2 bases, with 9 bases separating them. Per germline, CDR1 SQVTM and CDR2 ANQGSEA. For the CDR3, the DNA is TGCAGCGTTCACACCCATCAAGAGACCCAGTACTTC. Its translation: CSVHTHQETQYF.

The chain carries TRBV9 and TRBJ1-1; unclear D gene. Trimming took 0 bases from V and 3 from J, leaving 6 bases between them. Germline CDR1 and CDR2: SGDLS and YYNGEE. The CDR3 covers 13 residues. The CDR3 region has the DNA TGTGCCAGCAGCGTAGCGGCATACACTGAAGCTTTCTTT. It yields the protein CASSVAAYTEAFF.

This sequence joins TRBV27 and TRBJ1-2, with 9 bases identical to TRBD1. Per the germline V gene, CDR1 is MNHEY and CDR2 is SMNVEV (reference sequence). The length of the CDR3 is 15 residues. V was pared by 2 bases and J by 4 bases, with 5 bases of the junction left unmatched. The CDR3: CASSLRQGVGYGYTF. CDR3 nucleotides: TGTGCCAGCAGTTTACGACAGGGGGTCGGCTATGGCTACACCTTC.

The chain combines TRBV24-1 with TRBJ2-2, with 12 bases that match TRBD2. Losses at the gene ends were 7 bases for V and 9 bases for J; bases not matched to a gene: 8. Germline CDR1 KGHDR, CDR2 SFDVKD. This CDR3 has 15 residues. CDR3 amino acids: CATSPSGGGARELFF. CDR3 coding DNA: TGTGCCACCAGCCCTAGCGGGGGGGGTGCCCGGGAGCTGTTTTTT.

The rearrangement links TRBV28 to TRBJ1-2; D unclear. This CDR3 has 14 residues. CDR1 and CDR2 from the germline V gene are MDHEN and SYDVKM. The ends were cut back, 7 bases at V and 3 bases at J, with 15 bases in the middle. Written as DNA, the CDR3 is TGTGCCAGCAAACCCCCCGTCGCCTACTATGGCTACACCTTC. Translating it yields CASKPPVAYYGYTF.

This clone was seen only a few times. The chain has TRBV28 and TRBJ1-6; D gene ambiguous. The germline V gene has CDR1 MDHEN and CDR2 SYDVKM. Between the trimmed V and J ends, which lost 3 bases and 0 bases, there was a span of 9 bases. CDR3 length: 16 residues. In DNA, the CDR3 is TGTGCCAGCAGTTTCTCTGGGAGCTCCTATAATTCACCCCTCCACTTT. Translation gives CASSFSGSSYNSPLHF.

The V gene is TRBV3-1 (or the pseudogene TRBV3-2), the J gene TRBJ2-3, with D possibly being TRBD2 (7 bases). Trimming stripped 4 bases from V and 5 bases from J, with 13 bases between. The CDR3 extends over 14 amino acids. CDR1 and CDR2 from the germline V gene are LGHDT and YNNKEL (reference sequence). CDR3 sequence reads: CASSRLGGGDTQYF. As DNA, the CDR3 is TGTGCCAGCAGCCGGCTGGGAGGGGGAGATACGCAGTATTTT.

V gene TRBV9 combines with J gene TRBJ1-5; D uncertain. Germline CDR1 is SGDLS and CDR2 is YYNGEE. CDR3 length equals 13 residues. V lost 0 bases and J 4 bases, leaving 5 bases between the germline ends. CDR3 DNA sequence: TGTGCCAGCAGCGTAGACCCTAATCAGCCCCAGCATTTT. It translates to CASSVDPNQPQHF.

This chain links TRBV6-5 with TRBJ1-2; a possible D gene is TRBD1 (6 bases). Trimming took 6 bases from V and 1 from J, leaving 9 bases between them. This CDR3 comprises 13 residues. The germline V gene has CDR1 MNHEY and CDR2 SVGAGI. CDR3 residues: CASRRGINYGYTF. DNA of the CDR3: TGTGCCAGCAGAAGGGGGATTAACTATGGCTACACCTTC.

The V gene is TRBV18, the J gene TRBJ1-2; no clear D gene. This CDR3 has 14 residues. Trimming removed 1 base at V and 8 bases at J, with 14 bases between. The germline gives CDR1 KGHSH, CDR2 LQKENI. The CDR3 nucleotides are TGTGCCAGCTCACCACGCGGCGAGGTAGAGGGCTACACCTTC. Its protein product is CASSPRGEVEGYTF.

The chain combines TRBV6-1 with TRBJ1-5, with 9 bases aligning to TRBD1. Germline CDR1 is MNHNS and CDR2 is SASEGT. V lost 1 base to trimming and J lost 4 bases; unmatched junction nucleotides: 8. The CDR3 sequence is 17 residues long. In DNA form, the CDR3 reads TGTGCCAGCAGTGAAGACCCAGGACAGGGGTCTAATCAGCCCCAGCATTTT. Protein product: CASSEDPGQGSNQPQHF.

The chain links TRBV6-5 to TRBJ2-5; 8 bases agree with TRBD1. V was pared by 2 bases and J by 4 bases, with 3 bases of the junction left unmatched. The V gene's germline CDR1 is MNHEY and CDR2 SVGAGI. This CDR3 spans 14 amino acids. DNA for the CDR3: TGTGCCAGCAGTTACGACAGGGGATCAGAGACCCAGTACTTC. This translates into CASSYDRGSETQYF.

The V call is TRBV7-9, the J call TRBJ1-2; D is unresolved. The CDR3 sequence is 18 residues long. Deletions cut 5 bases from V and 0 bases from J, with 22 bases between. Germline values: CDR1 SEHNR, CDR2 FQNEAQ (reference sequence). CDR3 loop: CASSKDHDRAAPNYGYTF. Written as DNA, the CDR3 is TGTGCCAGCAGCAAGGATCACGATAGGGCAGCACCTAACTATGGCTACACCTTC.

The gene calls are TRBV3-1 (or the pseudogene TRBV3-2) and TRBJ1-1, with D maybe TRBD1 (5 bases). V lost 4 bases, J lost 5 bases, and 8 bases lay in between. The CDR3 contains 12 residues. Germline CDR1 reads LGHDT; CDR2 reads YNNKEL (reference sequence). The CDR3: CASSRAGTEAFF. The CDR3 coding sequence is TGTGCCAGCAGCCGGGCAGGGACTGAAGCTTTCTTT.

This clone has just a few counts. The J gene is TRBJ1-6, the V gene TRBV7-9; D is uncertain. Looked up from germline, CDR1 is SEHNR and CDR2 is FQNEAQ (reference sequence). This CDR3 has 12 residues. The germline V and J ends were trimmed by 5 bases and 5 bases, with 4 bases remaining between them. CDR3 nucleotide sequence: TGTGCCAGCAGCCCCCATAATTCACCCCTCCACTTT. It translates to CASSPHNSPLHF.

The chain is built from TRBV7-2 and TRBJ1-6; D is unresolved. This CDR3 contains 16 residues. Germline V gives CDR1 SGHTA, CDR2 FQGNSA. V gave up 5 bases and J gave up 7 bases, with 18 bases separating them. The CDR3 reads CASSPRALKPNSPLHF. The CDR3 bases are TGTGCCAGCAGCCCTCGGGCCTTGAAACCCAATTCACCCCTCCACTTT. Using reference TRBV7-2 and TRBJ1-6 for the parts outside the CDR3, the full variable domain is GAGVSQSPSNKVTEKGKDVELRCDPISGHTALYWYRQSLGQGLEFLIYFQGNSAPDKSGLPSDRFSAERTGGSVSTLTIQRTQQEDSAVYLCASSPRALKPNSPLHFGNGTRLTVT.

V usage is TRBV27 and J usage is TRBJ2-7, with 9 bases matching TRBD1. The germline CDR1 and CDR2 sequences are MNHEY and SMNVEV (reference sequence). The CDR3 loop spans 14 amino acids. V lost 8 bases, J lost 5 bases, and 10 bases stayed unmatched. CDR3 residues: CASHAGTGFNEQYF. CDR3 sequence (DNA): TGTGCCAGCCATGCCGGGACAGGGTTCAACGAGCAGTACTTC.

V gene TRBV13 combines with J gene TRBJ1-6, with 8 bases aligning to TRBD1. The germline gives CDR1 PRHDT, CDR2 FYEKMQ (reference sequence). V was pared by 5 bases and J by 9 bases, with 9 bases of the junction left unmatched. The CDR3 runs to 15 residues. The CDR3 is CASSPRQGTSSPLHF. DNA for the CDR3: TGTGCCAGCAGCCCCCGACAGGGGACAAGTTCACCCCTCCACTTT.

The chain uses TRBV30 and TRBJ1-5; D is possibly TRBD1 (6 bases). There are 13 residues in the CDR3. V was clipped by 2 bases and J by 6 bases, with 11 bases between them. Germline CDR1 is GTSNPN and CDR2 is SVGIG (reference sequence). In DNA form, the CDR3 reads TGTGCCTGGAGTCCTCAGGGGTTTCAGCCCCAGCATTTT. Residues: CAWSPQGFQPQHF.

The chain combines TRBV7-9 with TRBJ2-3; 15 bases fit TRBD2. Germline V gene sequence: CDR1 SEHNR, CDR2 FQNEAQ (reference sequence). V lost 7 bases, J lost 6 bases, and 11 bases stayed unmatched. The CDR3 length is 17 residues. The DNA of the CDR3 is TGTGCCAGCACCAATTCGGGACTAGCGGGGGGTCGCGATACGCAGTATTTT. This translates into CASTNSGLAGGRDTQYF. Drawing the rest from reference TRBV7-9 and TRBJ2-3, the complete variable domain is DTGVSQNPRHKITKRGQNVTFRCDPISEHNRLYWYRQTLGQGPEFLTYFQNEAQLEKSRLLSDRFSAERPKGSFSTLEIQRTEQGDSAMYLCASTNSGLAGGRDTQYFGPGTRLTVL.

The rearrangement joins TRBV7-9 to TRBJ1-2; a weak D match, TRBD1 (5 bases). Between the trimmed V and J ends, which lost 3 bases and 8 bases, there was a span of 16 bases. The CDR3 runs to 14 residues. Germline assignment: CDR1 SEHNR and CDR2 FQNEAQ (reference sequence). The CDR3 here is CASSFYWFREGYTF. The CDR3, as DNA: TGTGCCAGCAGCTTCTATTGGTTCAGGGAAGGCTACACCTTC.

Many counts were recorded for this clone. The genes are TRBV7-8 and TRBJ2-1, with 8 bases identical to TRBD2. The CDR3 spans 15 residues. The junction had 10 bases not matched to a gene; V was cut back by 2 bases and J by 10 bases. From germline, CDR1 is SGHVS and CDR2 FQNEAQ. The DNA for the CDR3 is TGTGCCAGCAGCTTATTGGAGCGGGAGTCCATCGAGCAGTTCTTC. Residues: CASSLLERESIEQFF.

V usage is TRBV25-1 and J usage is TRBJ2-1, with D unclear. Trimming shortened V by 6 bases and J by 2 bases, and 11 bases separated the two germline ends. Germline loops: CDR1 MGHDK, CDR2 SYGVNS. This CDR3 is 14 amino acids long. CDR3 coding DNA: TGTGCCAGCAGCGTCCCGGAGCCCTACAATGAGCAGTTCTTC. Translation: CASSVPEPYNEQFF.

The chain has TRBV11-2 and TRBJ2-6; D is possibly TRBD2 (6 bases). V lost 1 base and J 0 bases, leaving 10 bases between the germline ends. CDR3 length: 17 residues. Germline V gives CDR1 SGHAT, CDR2 FQNNGV. The chain's CDR3 is CASSLVAAISGANVLTF. CDR3 DNA: TGTGCCAGCAGCTTAGTAGCGGCCATCTCTGGGGCCAACGTCCTGACTTTC.

The genes are TRBV24-1 and TRBJ2-1, with TRBD2 identical over 7 bases. The CDR3 loop spans 16 amino acids. Per germline, CDR1 KGHDR and CDR2 SFDVKD. Trimming cost V 0 bases and J 5 bases; bases outside gene matches: 6. DNA of the CDR3: TGTGCCACCAGTGATTTGGGACTAGGCCCCAACAATGAGCAGTTCTTC. Translating it yields CATSDLGLGPNNEQFF.

J is TRBJ2-7 and V is TRBV9, with 7 bases identical to TRBD1. J lost 5 bases, V lost 3 bases, and 14 bases had no gene match. Germline assignment: CDR1 SGDLS and CDR2 YYNGEE. CDR3 length equals 16 residues. CDR3 region: CASSGRSTGKGNEQYF. For the CDR3, the DNA is TGTGCCAGCAGCGGAAGATCGACAGGGAAGGGAAACGAGCAGTACTTC.

In this sample, this clone turned up once. V usage is TRBV6-5 and J usage is TRBJ2-7; D perhaps matches TRBD1 (6 bases). V was trimmed by 6 bases and J by 2 bases, leaving 11 bases between them. This CDR3 is 13 amino acids long. The germline V gene encodes CDR1 MNHEY and CDR2 SVGAGI. CDR3 residues: CASRETGTYEQYF. As DNA, the CDR3 is TGTGCCAGCAGGGAGACAGGAACCTACGAGCAGTACTTC.

The V and J genes are TRBV7-9 and TRBJ1-4; no firm D call. This CDR3 region has 14 residues. CDR1 SEHNR and CDR2 FQNEAQ come from the germline V gene (reference sequence). Trimming took off 2 bases at V and 8 bases at J, with 12 bases between the two ends. The CDR3 DNA sequence: TGTGCCAGCAGCTTATTGGGTACCGACGAAAAACTGTTTTTT. This encodes CASSLLGTDEKLFF.